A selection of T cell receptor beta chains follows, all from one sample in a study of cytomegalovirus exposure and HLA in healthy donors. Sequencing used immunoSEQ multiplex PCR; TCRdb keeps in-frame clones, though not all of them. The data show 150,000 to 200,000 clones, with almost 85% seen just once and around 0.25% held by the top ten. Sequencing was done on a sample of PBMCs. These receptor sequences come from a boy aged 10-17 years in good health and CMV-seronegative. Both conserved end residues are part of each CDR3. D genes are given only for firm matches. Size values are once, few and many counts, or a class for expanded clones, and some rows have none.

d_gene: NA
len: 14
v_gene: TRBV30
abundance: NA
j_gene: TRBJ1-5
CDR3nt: TGTGCCTGGAGTCCCTTACAGGGTTTTCAGCCCCAGCATTTT
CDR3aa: CAWSPLQGFQPQHF

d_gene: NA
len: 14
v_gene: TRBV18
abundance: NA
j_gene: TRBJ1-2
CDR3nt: TGTGCCAGCTCACCTGAACAAGTCGTCTATGGCTACACCTTC
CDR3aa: CASSPEQVVYGYTF

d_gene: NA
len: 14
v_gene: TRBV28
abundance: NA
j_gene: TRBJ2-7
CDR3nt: TGTGCCAGCAGTTCCCGGGACACCGACTACGAGCAGTACTTC
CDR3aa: CASSSRDTDYEQYF

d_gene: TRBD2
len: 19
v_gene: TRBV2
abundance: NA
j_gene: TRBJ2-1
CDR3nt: TGTGCCAGCAGTGAGCGGCTAGCGGGGTTTAAGAGCTCCTACAATGAGCAGTTCTTC
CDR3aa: CASSERLAGFKSSYNEQFF

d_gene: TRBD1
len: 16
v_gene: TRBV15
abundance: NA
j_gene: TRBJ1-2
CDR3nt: TGTGCCACCAGCGGCAGGGGGCCTAATGCTAACTATGGCTACACCTTC
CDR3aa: CATSGRGPNANYGYTF

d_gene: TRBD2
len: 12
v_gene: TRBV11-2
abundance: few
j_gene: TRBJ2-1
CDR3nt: TGTGCCAGCAGCTTATCGGGAGGCCGACAGTTCTTC
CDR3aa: CASSLSGGRQFF

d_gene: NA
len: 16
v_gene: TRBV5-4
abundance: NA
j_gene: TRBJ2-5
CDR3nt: TGTGCCAGCAGCTTGGCCTTCTCGGTAACTCAAGAGACCCAGTACTTC
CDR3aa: CASSLAFSVTQETQYF

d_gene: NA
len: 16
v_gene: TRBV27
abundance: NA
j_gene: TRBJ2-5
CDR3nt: TGTGCCAGCAGTACCTTAAGGAGTGACGTTAAAGAGACCCAGTACTTC
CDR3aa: CASSTLRSDVKETQYF

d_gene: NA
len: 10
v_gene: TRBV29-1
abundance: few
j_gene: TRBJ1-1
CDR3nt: TGCAGCGTTCGCGCGAATGAAGCTTTCTTT
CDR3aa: CSVRANEAFF

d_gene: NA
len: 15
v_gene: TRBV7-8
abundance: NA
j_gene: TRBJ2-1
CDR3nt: TGTGCCAGCAGCTTAGCCAGGCTTTCCTACAATGAGCAGTTCTTC
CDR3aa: CASSLARLSYNEQFF

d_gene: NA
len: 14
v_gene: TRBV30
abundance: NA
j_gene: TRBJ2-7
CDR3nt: TGTGCCTGGAGTACAGGCCCTCCCGTCAGGGAGCAGTACTTC
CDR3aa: CAWSTGPPVREQYF

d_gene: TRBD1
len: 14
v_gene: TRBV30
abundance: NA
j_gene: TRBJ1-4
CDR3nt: TGTGCCTGGAGTGGGGACAGCGTTAATGAAAAACTGTTTTTT
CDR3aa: CAWSGDSVNEKLFF

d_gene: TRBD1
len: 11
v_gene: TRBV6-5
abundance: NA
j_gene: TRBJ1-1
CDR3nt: TGTGCCAGCAGGGACAGGGTCGGGGCTTTCTTT
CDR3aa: CASRDRVGAFF

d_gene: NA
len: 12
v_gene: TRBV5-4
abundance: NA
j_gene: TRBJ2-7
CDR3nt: TGTGCCAGCAGCTTGGGACCTAGCGTGCAGTACTTC
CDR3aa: CASSLGPSVQYF

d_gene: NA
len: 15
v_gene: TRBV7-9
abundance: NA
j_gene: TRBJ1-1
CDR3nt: TGTGCCAGCAGCTTAGGACCGGGGAGGGACACTGAAGCTTTCTTT
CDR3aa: CASSLGPGRDTEAFF